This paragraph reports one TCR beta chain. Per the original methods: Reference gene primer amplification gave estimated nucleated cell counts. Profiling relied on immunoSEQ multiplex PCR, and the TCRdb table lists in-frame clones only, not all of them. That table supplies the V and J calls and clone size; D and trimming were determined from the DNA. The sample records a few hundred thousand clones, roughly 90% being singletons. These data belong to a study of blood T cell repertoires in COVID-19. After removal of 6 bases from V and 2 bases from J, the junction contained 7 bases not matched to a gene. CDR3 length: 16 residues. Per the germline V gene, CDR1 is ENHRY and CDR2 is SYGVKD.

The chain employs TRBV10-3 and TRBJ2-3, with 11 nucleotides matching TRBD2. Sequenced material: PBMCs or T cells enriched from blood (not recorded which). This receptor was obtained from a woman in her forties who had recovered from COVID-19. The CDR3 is CAIRGTSGGNTDTQYF. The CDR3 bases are TGTGCCATCAGGGGGACTAGCGGAGGGAACACAGATACGCAGTATTTT.